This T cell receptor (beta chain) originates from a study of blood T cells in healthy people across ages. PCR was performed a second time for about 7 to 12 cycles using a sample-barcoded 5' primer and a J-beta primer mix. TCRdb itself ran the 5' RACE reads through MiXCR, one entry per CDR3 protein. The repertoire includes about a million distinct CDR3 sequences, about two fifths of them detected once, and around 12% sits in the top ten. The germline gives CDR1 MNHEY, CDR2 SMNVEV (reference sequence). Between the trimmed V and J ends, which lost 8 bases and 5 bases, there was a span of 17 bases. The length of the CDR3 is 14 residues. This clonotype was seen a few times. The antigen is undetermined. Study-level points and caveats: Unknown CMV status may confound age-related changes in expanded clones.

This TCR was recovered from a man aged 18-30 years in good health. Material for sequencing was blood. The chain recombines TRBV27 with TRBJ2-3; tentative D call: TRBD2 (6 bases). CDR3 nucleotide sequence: TGTGCCAGCCGCCAACGCGGGACGCGAGATACGCAGTATTTT. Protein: CASRQRGTRDTQYF.